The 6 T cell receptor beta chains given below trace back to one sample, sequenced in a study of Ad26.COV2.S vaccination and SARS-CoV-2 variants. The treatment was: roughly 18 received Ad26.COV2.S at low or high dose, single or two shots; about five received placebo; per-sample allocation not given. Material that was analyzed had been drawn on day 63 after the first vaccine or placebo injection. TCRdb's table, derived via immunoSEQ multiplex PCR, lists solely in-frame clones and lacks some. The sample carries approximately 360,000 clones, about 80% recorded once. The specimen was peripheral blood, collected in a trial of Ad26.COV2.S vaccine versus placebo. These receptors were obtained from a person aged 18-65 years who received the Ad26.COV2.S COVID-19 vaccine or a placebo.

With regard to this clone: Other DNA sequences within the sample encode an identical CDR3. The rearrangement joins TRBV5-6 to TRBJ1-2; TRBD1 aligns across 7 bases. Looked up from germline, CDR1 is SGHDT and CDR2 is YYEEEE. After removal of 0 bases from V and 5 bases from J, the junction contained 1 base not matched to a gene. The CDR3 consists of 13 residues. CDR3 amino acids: CASSLEGAYGYTF. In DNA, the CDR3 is TGTGCCAGCAGCTTGGAGGGGGCGTATGGCTACACCTTC. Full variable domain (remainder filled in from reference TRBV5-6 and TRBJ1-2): DAGVTQSPTHLIKTRGQQVTLRCSPKSGHDTVSWYQQALGQGPQFIFQYYEEEERQRGNFPDRFSGHQFPNYSSELNVNALLLGDSALYLCASSLEGAYGYTFGSGTRLTVV.

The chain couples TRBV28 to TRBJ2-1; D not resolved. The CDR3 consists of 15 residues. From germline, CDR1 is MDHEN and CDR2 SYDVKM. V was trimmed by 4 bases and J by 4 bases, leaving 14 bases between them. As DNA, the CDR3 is TGTGCCAGCAGTTCCAATGAGACCCCGTACAATGAGCAGTTCTTC. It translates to CASSSNETPYNEQFF. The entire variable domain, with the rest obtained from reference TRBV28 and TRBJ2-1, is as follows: DVKVTQSSRYLVKRTGEKVFLECVQDMDHENMFWYRQDPGLGLRLIYFSYDVKMKEKGDIPEGYSVSREKKERFSLILESASTNQTSMYLCASSSNETPYNEQFFGPGTRLTVL.

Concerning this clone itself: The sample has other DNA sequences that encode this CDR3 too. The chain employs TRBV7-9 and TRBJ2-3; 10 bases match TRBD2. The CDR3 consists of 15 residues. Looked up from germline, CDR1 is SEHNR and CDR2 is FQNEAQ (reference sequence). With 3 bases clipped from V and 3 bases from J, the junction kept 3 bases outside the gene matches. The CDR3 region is CASSFPTSGTDTQYF. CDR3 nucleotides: TGTGCCAGCAGCTTCCCGACTAGCGGGACAGATACGCAGTATTTT.

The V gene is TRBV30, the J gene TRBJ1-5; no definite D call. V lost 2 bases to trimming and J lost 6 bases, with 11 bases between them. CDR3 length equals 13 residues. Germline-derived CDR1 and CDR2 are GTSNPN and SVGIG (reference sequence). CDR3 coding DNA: TGTGCCTGGAGTAAATCTCAGCTTCAGCCCCAGCATTTT. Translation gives CAWSKSQLQPQHF.

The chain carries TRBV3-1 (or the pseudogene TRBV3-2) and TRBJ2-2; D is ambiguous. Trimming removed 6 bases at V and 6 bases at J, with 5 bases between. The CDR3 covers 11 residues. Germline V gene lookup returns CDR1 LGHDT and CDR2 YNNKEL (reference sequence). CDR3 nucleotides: TGTGCCAGCAGGAGTGCCGGGGAGCTGTTTTTT. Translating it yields CASRSAGELFF.

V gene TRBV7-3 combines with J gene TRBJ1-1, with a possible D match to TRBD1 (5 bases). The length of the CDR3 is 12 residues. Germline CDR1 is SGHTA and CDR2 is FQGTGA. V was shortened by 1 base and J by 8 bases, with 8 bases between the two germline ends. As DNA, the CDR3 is TGTGCCAGCAGCTTAAACCGACAGGAAGCTTTCTTT. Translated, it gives CASSLNRQEAFF.